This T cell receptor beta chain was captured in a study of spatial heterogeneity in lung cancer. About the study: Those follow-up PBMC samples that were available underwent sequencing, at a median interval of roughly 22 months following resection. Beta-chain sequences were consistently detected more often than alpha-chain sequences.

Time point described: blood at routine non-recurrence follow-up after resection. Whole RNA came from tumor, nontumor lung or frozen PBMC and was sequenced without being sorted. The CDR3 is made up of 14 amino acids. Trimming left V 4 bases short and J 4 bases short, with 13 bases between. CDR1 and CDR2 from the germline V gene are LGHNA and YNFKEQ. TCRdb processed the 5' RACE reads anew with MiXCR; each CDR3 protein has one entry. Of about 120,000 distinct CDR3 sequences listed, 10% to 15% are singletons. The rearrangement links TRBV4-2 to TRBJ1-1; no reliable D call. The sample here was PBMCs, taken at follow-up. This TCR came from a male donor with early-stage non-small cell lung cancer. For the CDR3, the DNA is TGTGCCAGCAGCCCACCAGAACGGACCACTGAAGCTTTCTTT. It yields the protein CASSPPERTTEAFF.